This T cell receptor (beta chain) was recovered during a study of CD8+CD57+ T cells in acquired aplastic anemia (dated by TCRdb to 2016 to 2019). In terms of the full investigation: DNA extracted from sorted CD4+ and CD8+ cells had a mean of roughly 3 ug, with a range of roughly 0.18 to 27.4 ug. CD8+CD57+ expansion was defined as frequency above the mean frequency observed in healthy subjects.

In the germline V gene, CDR1 corresponds to SGDLS and CDR2 to YYNGEE. V is reduced by 3 bases and J by 2 bases, leaving a spacing of 12 bases between them. The CDR3, from cysteine to phenylalanine, totals 14 residues. The only DNA kept is the CDR3, 42 bases in frame from the first base. General study outcomes and caveats: CD8+ Simpson's diversity did not differ significantly between patients and healthy controls (P=0.060). Although 25 to 30 CD8+ CDR3 sequences were shared by patients and controls, these sequences appeared highly expressed in patients and within the immunodominant clones of patients.

Genomic DNA was used as template for profiling of TCR beta VDJ combinations and CDR3 sequences. An Illumina HiSeq 2000 was used for TCR repertoire sequencing. Turning to the authors' computational methods: TRBV/TRBJ rearrangement plots, CDR3 size and DJ length profiles, and Simpson's diversity index were used to assess repertoires. The most abundant DNA sequence in the deep sequencing data was defined as the immunodominant clone. CDR3 amino acid sequences were checked for sharing between subjects and were compared against published repertoires and the VDJdb database. TCRdb took the public reads, trimmed them with fastp at Q25, ran MiXCR for clone calling and kept in-frame beta chains. Rows merge per CDR3 protein into single entries with the most common DNA and genes. TCRdb assigned the V and J calls; the authors' analysis was not used. The sample table holds 95,000 to 150,000 distinct CDR3 sequences, of which roughly 55% were seen once. The ten largest clones add up to about 29% of the sample.

Note on this clonotype: It has no known antigen specificity. One base away there is no much larger clone; base qualities are not given.

Expansion of CD8+CD57+ cells had been shown by flow cytometry in the patients chosen for sequencing. Every patient had severe acquired aplastic anemia, diagnosed using the International Study of Aplastic Anemia and Agranulocytosis and Camitta criteria. Patients had received no therapy at the time of blood sampling. In the study, sorted CD4+ and CD8+ blood T cells from patients with severe aplastic anemia and from healthy subjects underwent deep sequencing of TCR repertoires. In the USA, patient enrollment took place under clinicaltrials.gov protocols 00001620, 01623167, 00001397, 00071045, 00081523 and 00961064. Ficoll-Paque density gradient centrifugation was used to isolate peripheral blood mononuclear cells. Before DNA was extracted, CD4+ and CD8+ T cells were sorted using either FACS or magnetic beads.

The sequencing input was sorted CD4+, CD8+, or CD8+CD57+ T cells (not recorded which) from PBMCs. The receptor comes from a human donor with aplastic anemia. The chain links TRBV9 with TRBJ2-7, with no D gene named confidently. The CDR3 region: CASSEMDGPYEQYF. The DNA sequence is TGTGCCAGCAGCGAGATGGACGGGCCCTACGAGCAGTACTTC.